Given below is one T cell receptor (beta chain) in context. Its antigen is not known. The data belong to a study of shared clonotypes between healthy human individuals. Study results and caveats: A limitation of the genetic and exposure-history diversity represented arose from few donors. Blood was the only sampled material, and tissue repertoires likely differ.

Caucasian adults residing in Nashville, Tennessee made up all the donors. CDR1 LNHDA and CDR2 SQIVND come from the germline V gene (reference sequence). The CDR3 extends over 15 amino acids. V shed 3 bases and J shed 2 bases, with 14 bases lying between them. The assay was immunoSEQ multiplex PCR, and TCRdb's table has in-frame clones only and misses some. There are around 440,000 clones in the sample; approximately 80% occur only once, and approximately 12% lies in the top ten. The TCR was taken from a woman aged 40 to 49 in good health. Some clones in this sample may be carry-over from other donors' samples. The sample consisted of PBMCs. The chain links TRBV19 to TRBJ2-7; D gene ambiguous. CDR3 coding DNA: TGTGCCAGTAGTATCTGGCCAACCCAGCCCTACGAGCAGTACTTC. Encoded protein: CASSIWPTQPYEQYF.